Listed below are T cell receptor beta chains from one sample, sequenced in a study of blood T cell repertoires in COVID-19. Here immunoSEQ multiplex PCR was the method, and the copy in TCRdb shows in-frame clones only, minus some. The repertoire holds 70,000 to 75,000 clones, with around four fifths as singletons. Sequenced material: peripheral blood. These receptors all come from a woman in her sixties with acute or convalescent COVID-19. The CDR3 runs from the conserved cysteine through the conserved F or W. D genes are given only for firm matches. Clone size is shown for a subset of rows, as once, few, many or a class of expanded clone.

v_call	j_call	clone_size	d_call	cdr3_aa	cdr3_nt
TRBV7-2	TRBJ1-2	-	TRBD1	CASSQGQAKYGYTF	TGTGCCAGCAGCCAGGGACAGGCGAAGTATGGCTACACCTTC
TRBV5-1	TRBJ2-2	few	-	CASSGNTGELFF	TGCGCCAGCTCCGGGAACACCGGGGAGCTGTTTTTT
TRBV6-5	TRBJ1-5	few	-	CASRQVNNQPQHF	TGTGCCAGCAGACAGGTGAACAATCAGCCCCAGCATTTT
TRBV11-3	TRBJ2-1	-	TRBD2	CASSLEGGLADHNEQFF	TGTGCCAGCAGCTTAGAGGGGGGACTAGCGGACCACAATGAGCAGTTCTTC
TRBV6-1	TRBJ1-5	-	TRBD1	CASSEMGQIYSNQPQHF	TGTGCCAGCAGTGAAATGGGACAGATTTATAGCAATCAGCCCCAGCATTTT
TRBV9	TRBJ2-1	-	TRBD1	CASSEGTGLSEQFF	TGTGCCAGCAGCGAGGGGACAGGGTTGAGTGAGCAGTTCTTC
TRBV5-1	TRBJ1-1	-	-	CASSLAGQNTEAFF	TGCGCCAGCAGCTTGGCAGGCCAGAACACTGAAGCTTTCTTT
TRBV12-5	TRBJ1-1	-	-	CASGLVRGGITEAFF	TGTGCTAGTGGTTTGGTACGAGGAGGGATAACTGAAGCTTTCTTT
TRBV29-1	TRBJ2-5	-	-	CSGGYGETQYF	TGCAGCGGTGGCTACGGGGAGACCCAGTACTTC
TRBV4-1	TRBJ2-7	once	TRBD2	CASSQVQGLAGEQYF	TGCGCCAGCAGCCAGGTCCAGGGACTAGCGGGCGAGCAGTACTTC
TRBV30	TRBJ1-1	-	TRBD1	CAWKQDRATEAFF	TGTGCCTGGAAACAAGACAGGGCCACTGAAGCTTTCTTT
TRBV28	TRBJ2-7	-	-	CASSSTTGEQYF	TGTGCCAGCAGCTCTACCACCGGCGAGCAGTACTTC
TRBV7-3	TRBJ2-1	-	-	CASSLTPGAYNEQFF	TGTGCCAGCAGCTTAACCCCGGGGGCCTACAATGAGCAGTTCTTC
TRBV9	TRBJ2-5	-	-	CASSVDQDQETQYF	TGTGCCAGCAGCGTAGACCAGGACCAAGAGACCCAGTACTTC
TRBV6-5	TRBJ2-1	-	-	CASRKQGGHEQFF	TGTGCCAGCAGGAAACAGGGTGGGCATGAGCAGTTCTTC
TRBV6-2/TRBV6-3	TRBJ1-2	few	TRBD1	CASSYPQGTGNYGYTF	TGTGCCAGCAGTTACCCCCAAGGGACAGGGAACTATGGCTACACCTTC
TRBV19	TRBJ1-2	-	-	CASSIWGQYGYTF	TGTGCCAGTAGTATCTGGGGACAATATGGCTACACCTTC